This T cell receptor (beta chain) was captured by sequencing in a study of cytomegalovirus exposure and HLA in healthy donors. Findings and limits, study-wide: Presence/absence analyses rested on an assumption that sequencing depth was roughly uniform across donors.

To note about this clone: Its antigen remains unknown.

Trimming shortened V by 5 bases and J by 4 bases, and 14 bases separated the two germline ends. The germline V gene has CDR1 SEHNR and CDR2 FQNEAQ (reference sequence). The CDR3 covers 15 residues. The PCR ran on 60 Vbeta and 13 Jbeta primers. TCRdb keeps only in-frame clones here, not all; method: immunoSEQ multiplex PCR. The table lists 160,000 or so clones, about four fifths of them singletons. The chain carries TRBV7-9 and TRBJ2-2; D is perhaps TRBD1 (8 bases). The receptor was isolated from a man under 40 in good health and CMV-seronegative. Sequenced input: PBMCs. The CDR3 nucleotides are TGTGCCAGCAGCCCGACAGGGGAGGGCACCGGGGAGCTGTTTTTT. Its translation is CASSPTGEGTGELFF.